These T cell receptor beta chains were read from a single sample in a study of T cell repertoires in cytomegalovirus infection. MiXCR was run by TCRdb on the reads, yielding one entry per CDR3 protein. The sample has roughly 800,000 distinct CDR3 sequences, almost 30% seen once. Their target antigens are unknown. The sample was cultured CD8+ T cells from PBMCs, taken from culture after CMV antigen stimulation. The source of these receptors is a human donor in good health (CMV status not recorded). Some clones in this sample may be carry-over from other donors' samples. CDR3s leave out the opening cysteine and the closing phenylalanine or tryptophan.

v_call	j_call	cdr3_aa
TRBV12-3/TRBV12-4	TRBJ2-3	ASSFGGLIDTQY
TRBV7-2	TRBJ2-1	ASSFRATYYNEQF
TRBV19	TRBJ1-1	ASSNTRYTEAF
TRBV4-2	TRBJ1-1	ASSLLEGTEAF
TRBV12-3/TRBV12-4	TRBJ1-3	ASSPRQGLTGNTIY
TRBV5-6	TRBJ1-2	ASSIRQRGLGGYT
TRBV28	TRBJ1-6	ASSPNFRVGSPLH
TRBV9	TRBJ2-7	ASSVNRATAYEQY
TRBV12-3/TRBV12-4	TRBJ1-5	ASSLGVSNQPQH
TRBV6-1	TRBJ1-5	ASSVWDRGLQPQH
TRBV12-3/TRBV12-4	TRBJ1-5	ASSWGPINQPQH
TRBV7-6	TRBJ2-7	ASSPPGSYEQY
TRBV5-4	TRBJ2-5	ASSFRGFQETQY
TRBV28	TRBJ1-1	ASSLWGRGTEAF
TRBV9	TRBJ2-3	ASSVVGGEGDTQY
TRBV7-6	TRBJ2-2	ASSFYTSGGPNTGELF
TRBV12-3/TRBV12-4	TRBJ1-1	ASSFIRDRVLSTEAF
TRBV9	TRBJ1-1	ASSVQPDTEAF
TRBV24-1	TRBJ1-1	ATSDLGQTEAF
TRBV5-1	TRBJ1-4	ASSLGSGPNEKLF
TRBV27	TRBJ2-3	ASSLLAGGLFLSTDTQY
TRBV9	TRBJ2-1	ASSSTGAVYNEQF
TRBV14	TRBJ2-5	ASSRTTWSQETQY
TRBV7-6	TRBJ1-6	ASNQHIEGGSPLH
TRBV5-1	TRBJ1-1	ASSFNRDTEAF
TRBV12-3/TRBV12-4	TRBJ2-3	ASSSMGTDTQY
TRBV7-9	TRBJ1-5	ASSLVMGTLTGNQPQH
TRBV7-6	TRBJ2-5	ASSLARGRTQETQY